These 10 T cell receptor beta chains were sequenced from one sample in a study of blood T cells in healthy people across ages. Through a sample-barcoded 5' primer and a J-beta primer mix, a second PCR was run for 7 to 11 cycles. TCRdb called the 5' RACE reads again in MiXCR, with one record for every CDR3 protein. This table holds about 1.8 million distinct CDR3 sequences, 49% found once. The sequenced material came from blood. Receptor source: a woman aged 40 to 55 in good health.

This clonotype showed up just a few times. CDR3 nucleotides: TGCAGCGTTGCCGCTGACACCATCTACGAGCAGTACTTC. Amino acid sequence: CSVAADTIYEQYF. The gene calls are TRBV29-1 and TRBJ2-7; D remains ambiguous. This CDR3 is built from 13 residues. Germline V gene lookup returns CDR1 SQVTM and CDR2 ANQGSEA. The V gene lost 4 bases and the J gene lost 3 bases, with 13 bases spanning the gap.

V usage is TRBV10-3 and J usage is TRBJ2-6; 9 positions agree with TRBD1. Germline values: CDR1 ENHRY, CDR2 SYGVKD. The CDR3 is made up of 16 amino acids. The V gene end was trimmed by 7 bases and the J gene end by 0 bases; junction bases not matched to a gene: 4. The CDR3 sequence: CAITDRGSSGANVLTF. The DNA of the CDR3 is TGTGCCATCACCGACAGGGGGAGCTCTGGGGCCAACGTCCTGACTTTC.

The J gene is TRBJ2-1, the V gene TRBV7-2; 7 nucleotides line up with TRBD2. Germline lookup yields CDR1 SGHTA and CDR2 FQGNSA. The V and J ends lost 4 bases and 6 bases, in that order; junction bases with no gene match: 9. CDR3 length: 15 residues. CDR3 sequence (DNA): TGTGCCAGCAGCTCACCCGGGACTACACTCAATGAGCAGTTCTTC. Amino acids: CASSSPGTTLNEQFF.

The V gene is TRBV28, the J gene TRBJ2-3; possible D gene TRBD1, 5 bases. The CDR3 extends over 15 amino acids. The germline gives CDR1 MDHEN, CDR2 SYDVKM. V lost 5 bases and J 4 bases, leaving 16 bases between the germline ends. In DNA form, the CDR3 reads TGTGCCAGCAGTCCAACAGGTCGAGGTTCAGATACGCAGTATTTT. This translates into CASSPTGRGSDTQYF.

This chain links TRBV12-3 or TRBV12-4 with TRBJ1-2; tentatively, D is TRBD1 (6 bases). V lost 6 bases and J lost 3, with 17 bases in between. The CDR3 extends over 15 amino acids. The CDR3: CASRGYRDVDYGYTF. The CDR3 DNA follows: TGTGCCAGCAGGGGTTACAGGGATGTTGACTATGGCTACACCTTC.

This clonotype was observed a few times. V usage is TRBV7-2 and J usage is TRBJ2-5; a possible D gene is TRBD1 (5 bases). This CDR3 region has 14 residues. The germline gives CDR1 SGHTA, CDR2 FQGNSA. V lost 3 bases and J lost 2, with 10 bases in between. The CDR3 region is CASSFRAAQETQYF. The CDR3 bases are TGTGCCAGCAGCTTCAGGGCGGCTCAAGAGACCCAGTACTTC. Looking up the rest from reference TRBV7-2 and TRBJ2-5 gives the full variable domain: GAGVSQSPSNKVTEKGKDVELRCDPISGHTALYWYRQSLGQGLEFLIYFQGNSAPDKSGLPSDRFSAERTGGSVSTLTIQRTQQEDSAVYLCASSFRAAQETQYFGPGTRLLVL.

The chain carries TRBV5-6 and TRBJ2-3; D possibly matches TRBD1 or TRBD2 (5 bases each). Looked up from germline, CDR1 is SGHDT and CDR2 is YYEEEE. Trimming took 3 bases from V and 5 from J, leaving 16 bases between them. The CDR3 totals 15 residues. CDR3 nucleotide sequence: TGTGCCAGCAGCTCTGGAGATGGTGGGGGAGATACGCAGTATTTT. The encoded protein is CASSSGDGGGDTQYF.

CDR3 bases: TGTGCCAGCAGCTCAACCCCCCGTAGGTCCGTCGCCTACAATGAGCAGTACTTC. It codes for CASSSTPRRSVAYNEQYF. The rearrangement links TRBV7-2 to TRBJ2-5, with no clear D. The CDR3 sequence is 18 residues long. CDR1 and CDR2 from the germline V gene are SGHTA and FQGNSA. V lost 4 bases and J 11 bases, leaving 32 bases between the germline ends.

The gene calls are TRBV20-1 and TRBJ2-5; TRBD2 might be the D (5 bases). The germline CDR1 and CDR2 sequences are DFQATT and SNEGSKA (reference sequence). The CDR3 is 12 amino acids. V was shortened by 3 bases and J by 7 bases, with 12 bases between the two germline ends. CDR3 sequence reads: CSARRREGTQYF. The CDR3, as DNA: TGCAGTGCTAGGCGGCGCGAGGGGACCCAGTACTTC.

The chain employs TRBV7-8 and TRBJ2-3; perhaps D is TRBD1 or TRBD2 (5 bases each). Germline-derived CDR1 and CDR2 are SGHVS and FQNEAQ. Deletions cut 1 base from V and 0 bases from J, with 26 bases between. The length of the CDR3 is 21 residues. CDR3 region: CASSLGPSGFTGTQSTDTQYF. The CDR3, as DNA: TGTGCCAGCAGCTTAGGGCCCTCAGGGTTCACCGGGACCCAAAGCACAGATACGCAGTATTTT.